The source of this T cell receptor beta chain is a study of a mutant IDH1 vaccine in newly diagnosed glioma. About the research overall: Vaccination started 4-6 weeks after radiotherapy alone, or with temozolomide cycles. Most patients had radiochemotherapy with temozolomide before enrollment; others had one alone. Study-wide results and caveats: It seemed that pseudoprogression was not linked to changes in the top peripheral T cell clonotypes.

About this clone itself: The target antigen is unknown.

Germline V gene sequence: CDR1 MGHDK, CDR2 SYGVNS. The CDR3 runs 17 residues. With 2 bases clipped from V and 3 bases from J, the junction kept 9 bases outside the gene matches. Clones were sequenced by immunoSEQ multiplex PCR, and TCRdb holds only the in-frame ones, with some missing. The sample records about 50,000 clones, less than 90% being singletons. Stated time point: week 35, safety follow-up. Topical imiquimod accompanied each vaccine dose, which consisted of 300 ug of mutant IDH1 20-mer peptide. In weeks 1, 3, 5, 7, 11, 15, 19 and 23, patients were immunized, eight times in all. Sequencing was performed on PBMCs, taken from a glioma patient whose treatment included an IDH1 peptide vaccine. The receptor was derived from a young woman with glioma. V and J are TRBV25-1 and TRBJ2-7; 11 positions agree with TRBD1. For the CDR3, the DNA is TGTGCCAGCAGTGAACCCCCCGGACAGGGGGCCTTCTACGAGCAGTACTTC. Residues: CASSEPPGQGAFYEQYF.